A single sample is the source of the 16 T cell receptor beta chains below, sequenced in a study of T cells after yellow fever vaccination. TCRdb reprocessed the 5' RACE reads via MiXCR and lists one record per CDR3 protein. The data show 65,000 to 90,000 distinct CDR3 sequences, with over 7.5% seen just once and around 38% held by the top ten. Sequenced material: CD8+ T cells sorted from PBMCs, taken on the day of the yellow fever booster vaccination. These receptors all stem from a man aged 30-40 years who received the YFV17D yellow fever vaccine.

This clonotype was found a few times. The chain recombines TRBV7-8 with TRBJ2-7; 8 bases match TRBD1. This CDR3 has 13 residues. Germline-derived CDR1 and CDR2 are SGHVS and FQNEAQ. Unmatched junction bases numbered 9, after V lost 8 bases and J lost 6 bases. DNA for the CDR3: TGTGCCAGCCAGGACAGGGTTAATGGCGAGCAGTACTTC. It is translated as CASQDRVNGEQYF.

In its sample, this clonotype was seen many times. For the CDR3, the DNA is TGCAGCGTTGATGACACCGGGGAGCTGTTTTTT. It translates to CSVDDTGELFF. This chain uses TRBV29-1 with TRBJ2-2; D is undetermined. CDR3 length: 11 residues. Per germline, CDR1 SQVTM and CDR2 ANQGSEA. Trimming shortened V by 3 bases and J by 3 bases, and 2 bases separated the two germline ends.

The chain employs TRBV6-5 and TRBJ2-2; D is ambiguous. Germline V CDR1 and CDR2: MNHEY, SVGAGI. The CDR3 runs 12 residues. V was clipped by 7 bases and J by 8 bases, with 11 bases between them. CDR3 region: CASTLPGGELFF. CDR3 DNA: TGTGCCAGCACCCTCCCCGGGGGGGAGCTGTTTTTT.

This clonotype was observed a few times. CDR3 sequence reads: CASSLSETQYF. CDR3 in DNA: TGCGCCAGCAGCTTGTCGGAGACCCAGTACTTC. The J gene is TRBJ2-5, the V gene TRBV5-1; D unresolved. Germline V CDR1 and CDR2: SGHRS, YFSETQ. The germline V and J ends were trimmed by 1 base and 5 bases, with 3 bases remaining between them. This CDR3 region has 11 residues.

This clonotype turned up a few times. The V call is TRBV6-5, the J call TRBJ1-1; D possibly corresponds to TRBD1 (5 bases). Germline V gene sequence: CDR1 MNHEY, CDR2 SVGAGI. This CDR3 has 12 amino acids. The V gene lost 5 bases and the J gene lost 7 bases, with 11 bases spanning the gap. CDR3 sequence reads: CASSRDFVEAFF. CDR3 coding DNA: TGTGCCAGCAGTCGGGACTTTGTTGAAGCTTTCTTT.

V is TRBV6-4 and J is TRBJ2-5, with 7 bases lining up with TRBD1. With V trimmed by 5 bases and J by 4 bases, 10 bases remained unmatched. The germline CDR1 and CDR2 sequences are MRHNA and SNTAGT. This CDR3 is 15 amino acids long. The CDR3 nucleotides read TGTGCCAGCAGTCGAGACAGGGTTGGTTTAGAGACCCAGTACTTC. It translates to CASSRDRVGLETQYF.

The sample holds many counts of this clonotype. The V gene is TRBV7-2, the J gene TRBJ2-1, with D unclear. Germline V gene lookup returns CDR1 SGHTA and CDR2 FQGNSA. V was cut by 5 bases and J by 1 base, with 12 bases left in between. The CDR3 consists of 15 residues. CDR3 DNA: TGTGCCAGCAGCCCCGCCGAGTTTTCCTACAATGAGCAGTTCTTC. Amino acid sequence: CASSPAEFSYNEQFF.

This clonotype appeared a few times. The rearrangement uses TRBV2 and TRBJ2-7; D possibly corresponds to TRBD1 (6 bases). Germline V CDR1 and CDR2: SNHLY, FYNNEI. Between the trimmed V and J ends, which lost 6 bases and 1 base, there was a span of 16 bases. The CDR3 contains 15 residues. CDR3 sequence reads: CASSDTWGQSYEQYF. CDR3 sequence (DNA): TGTGCCAGCAGCGATACCTGGGGGCAGTCCTACGAGCAGTACTTC.

V is TRBV10-1 and J is TRBJ2-1, with 14 bases that match TRBD2. There are 16 residues in the CDR3. Germline CDR1 WNHNN, CDR2 SYGVQD (reference sequence). The ends lost 2 bases at V and 6 bases at J; junction bases unmatched: 3. CDR3 nucleotides: TGCGCCAGCAGTGAGAGGGGGACTAGCGGGAGCAATGAGCAGTTCTTC. Protein sequence: CASSERGTSGSNEQFF.

In this sample, this clonotype turned up a few times. The gene calls are TRBV6-5 and TRBJ2-1; weak D call: TRBD2 (6 bases). Germline assignment: CDR1 MNHEY and CDR2 SVGAGI. The CDR3 runs to 11 residues. The ends were cut back, 6 bases at V and 8 bases at J, with 8 bases in the middle. CDR3 DNA: TGTGCCAGCAGGAGCGGGTATGAGCAGTTCTTC. Translation: CASRSGYEQFF.

This clonotype was found many times. This chain connects TRBV6-2 or TRBV6-3 to TRBJ2-3, with unresolved D. Between the trimmed V and J ends, which lost 0 bases and 8 bases, there was a span of 6 bases. Germline V gives CDR1 MNHEY, CDR2 SVGEGT. The CDR3 consists of 12 residues. CDR3 bases: TGTGCCAGCAGTTACTCCACGTCTACGCAGTATTTT. Its translation: CASSYSTSTQYF.

The chain couples TRBV12-3 or TRBV12-4 to TRBJ2-3; 7 bases map to TRBD2. V dropped 8 bases and J dropped 1; count of bases not matched to a gene: 6. CDR3 length: 14 amino acids. The CDR3 DNA sequence: TGTGCCAGCGGGTTAGCGGGCCGCACAGATACGCAGTATTTT. It specifies CASGLAGRTDTQYF.

The V gene is TRBV5-5, the J gene TRBJ2-7; 9 bases fit TRBD1. Germline V gene data show CDR1 as SGHKS and CDR2 as YYEKEE (reference sequence). V trimming: 5 bases; J trimming: 3 bases; junction bases outside the gene matches: 9. The CDR3 runs to 15 residues. CDR3 nucleotide sequence: TGTGCCAGCAGAGAAGCTGGGACAGGGCACTACGAGCAGTACTTC. Translating gives CASREAGTGHYEQYF.

The gene calls are TRBV11-1 and TRBJ2-7; 12 nucleotides align to TRBD2. Germline loops: CDR1 SGHAT, CDR2 FQDESV (reference sequence). The CDR3 length is 16 residues. V shed 5 bases, J shed 2 bases, and the junction held 7 bases outside the gene matches. The CDR3 loop reads CASSPWTSGTTYEQYF. CDR3 coding DNA: TGTGCCAGCAGCCCCTGGACTAGCGGGACAACCTACGAGCAGTACTTC. The full variable domain, completed using reference TRBV11-1 and TRBJ2-7, is EAEVAQSPRYKITEKSQAVAFWCDPISGHATLYWYRQILGQGPELLVQFQDESVVDDSQLPKDRFSAERLKGVDSTLKIQPAELGDSAMYLCASSPWTSGTTYEQYFGPGTRLTVT.

This chain joins TRBV6-2 or TRBV6-3 and TRBJ2-2; no clear D. V shed 6 bases and J shed 5 bases, with 10 bases lying between them. CDR3 size: 13 residues. The germline V gene has CDR1 MNHEY and CDR2 SVGEGT. The CDR3: CASSRDPTGELFF. The CDR3 DNA sequence: TGTGCCAGCAGCAGAGACCCTACCGGGGAGCTGTTTTTT.

The rearrangement joins TRBV10-3 to TRBJ2-1; D gene uncertain. V was cut by 4 bases and J by 7 bases, with 5 bases left in between. CDR1 is ENHRY and CDR2 is SYGVKD in the germline V gene. This CDR3 has 11 amino acids. CDR3 DNA sequence: TGTGCCATCAGTGTTGGAAATGAGCAGTTCTTC. Translation gives CAISVGNEQFF.